The clone carrying this T cell receptor beta chain has ten or more counts. The antigen remains undetermined. This sample is drawn from a study of T-cell reconstitution after alpha-beta-depleted transplantation in children. Findings and limits, study-wide: Most T-cell counts and diversity one year after the transplant came from T cells that were newly produced. Certain patients had high TCRbeta diversity at day 60, and it came from recipient T cells and thymic progenitors that survived. The study reportedly traced alpha-beta T cells about two months after transplant to several hundred expanded graft clones.

Construction of the TCRbeta library involved unique molecular identifiers. MiXCR was run by TCRdb on the PCR reads, yielding one entry per CDR3 protein. The sample records 200,000 to 300,000 distinct CDR3 sequences, about 23% being singletons. The TCR comes from a girl aged 2-10 years with Fanconi anemia, due to receive a stem cell transplant. Sample: PBMCs, taken before TCRalphabeta/CD19-depleted stem cell transplant.

This chain's CDR3 is CSARVRGRGSTDTQYF. CDR3 coding DNA: TGCAGTGCTAGAGTCCGCGGCAGGGGGAGCACAGATACGCAGTATTTT. This chain joins TRBV20-1 and TRBJ2-3; 7 bases map to TRBD1. The CDR3 spans 16 residues. V lost 1 base and J lost 0; bases outside the gene matches: 7. Germline CDR1 and CDR2: DFQATT and SNEGSKA (reference sequence).